The rows below give T cell receptor beta chains drawn from one sample of a study of radiation and T cells in renal cell carcinoma. Method: immunoSEQ multiplex PCR; TCRdb's copy keeps in-frame clones and lacks some. The data show under 200,000 clones, 88% seen once. The sample consisted of blood, taken from a patient whose treatment included radiotherapy and nephrectomy. These receptors originate from a woman in her 50s with renal cell carcinoma. Each CDR3 is given with its conserved first and last residue. A D gene is named only where the DNA matches it firmly. A row's size may be missing; if present it is once, few, many or a size class.

D gene: TRBD1
V gene: TRBV19
clone size: -
J gene: TRBJ1-4
CDR3 protein: CASSMIGTANEKLFF
CDR3 DNA: TGTGCCAGTAGTATGATCGGGACAGCTAATGAAAAACTGTTTTTT

D gene: TRBD2
V gene: TRBV7-3
clone size: -
J gene: TRBJ2-2
CDR3 protein: CASSLGLAGENTGELFF
CDR3 DNA: TGTGCCAGCAGCTTAGGACTAGCGGGGGAGAACACCGGGGAGCTGTTTTTT

D gene: -
V gene: TRBV6-6
clone size: -
J gene: TRBJ1-1
CDR3 protein: CASSPTDTEAFF
CDR3 DNA: TGTGCCAGCAGTCCGACGGACACTGAAGCTTTCTTT

D gene: TRBD1
V gene: TRBV7-2
clone size: -
J gene: TRBJ1-2
CDR3 protein: CASSPGTGRGYTF
CDR3 DNA: TGTGCCAGCAGCCCCGGGACAGGGCGTGGCTACACCTTC

D gene: -
V gene: TRBV19
clone size: -
J gene: TRBJ1-3
CDR3 protein: CASSTRTDGNTIYF
CDR3 DNA: TGTGCCAGTAGTACCCGGACAGATGGAAACACCATATATTTT

D gene: TRBD1
V gene: TRBV4-1
clone size: -
J gene: TRBJ2-3
CDR3 protein: CASSQDRGQGSDTQYF
CDR3 DNA: TGCGCCAGCAGCCAAGACAGGGGACAGGGGTCAGATACGCAGTATTTT

D gene: -
V gene: TRBV7-9
clone size: -
J gene: TRBJ2-5
CDR3 protein: CASSLFELETQYF
CDR3 DNA: TGTGCCAGCAGCCTCTTCGAACTGGAGACCCAGTACTTC

D gene: TRBD2
V gene: TRBV5-4
clone size: -
J gene: TRBJ2-5
CDR3 protein: CASSPGGVEETQYF
CDR3 DNA: TGTGCCAGCAGCCCCGGGGGGGTTGAGGAGACCCAGTACTTC

D gene: TRBD2
V gene: TRBV7-2
clone size: once
J gene: TRBJ2-4
CDR3 protein: CASSPSGGPKNIQYF
CDR3 DNA: TGTGCCAGCAGCCCAAGCGGGGGGCCCAAAAACATTCAGTACTTC

D gene: -
V gene: TRBV2
clone size: -
J gene: TRBJ2-2
CDR3 protein: CASSEATETGELFF
CDR3 DNA: TGTGCCAGCAGTGAAGCGACAGAAACCGGGGAGCTGTTTTTT

D gene: -
V gene: TRBV14
clone size: -
J gene: TRBJ2-1
CDR3 protein: CASSQEGARFDEQFF
CDR3 DNA: TGTGCCAGCAGCCAAGAAGGGGCCCGGTTCGATGAGCAGTTCTTC

D gene: -
V gene: TRBV19
clone size: -
J gene: TRBJ1-1
CDR3 protein: CASQDTRNTEAFF
CDR3 DNA: TGTGCCAGCCAGGACACCAGAAATACTGAAGCTTTCTTT

D gene: -
V gene: TRBV5-5
clone size: -
J gene: TRBJ1-4
CDR3 protein: CASSFGREWDEKLFF
CDR3 DNA: TGTGCCAGCAGCTTCGGAAGGGAATGGGATGAAAAACTGTTTTTT

D gene: -
V gene: TRBV29-1
clone size: -
J gene: TRBJ2-5
CDR3 protein: CSVGGPDGETQYF
CDR3 DNA: TGCAGCGTTGGGGGCCCGGACGGGGAGACCCAGTACTTC

D gene: -
V gene: TRBV2
clone size: -
J gene: TRBJ2-7
CDR3 protein: CASSEDLRDEQYF
CDR3 DNA: TGTGCCAGCAGCGAAGATCTTCGGGACGAGCAGTACTTC

D gene: TRBD1
V gene: TRBV18
clone size: -
J gene: TRBJ1-1
CDR3 protein: CASSPLGQGMNTEAFF
CDR3 DNA: TGTGCCAGCTCACCACTGGGACAGGGAATGAACACTGAAGCTTTCTTT

D gene: -
V gene: TRBV5-1
clone size: -
J gene: TRBJ2-3
CDR3 protein: CASRGTDTQYF
CDR3 DNA: TGCGCCAGCAGGGGTACAGATACGCAGTATTTT

D gene: TRBD1
V gene: TRBV5-4
clone size: -
J gene: TRBJ2-7
CDR3 protein: CASSAGTGGSFYEQYF
CDR3 DNA: TGTGCCAGCAGCGCGGGGACAGGGGGCTCCTTCTACGAGCAGTACTTC

D gene: TRBD1
V gene: TRBV5-4
clone size: -
J gene: TRBJ1-4
CDR3 protein: CATGDRANEKLFF
CDR3 DNA: TGTGCCACCGGGGACAGGGCGAATGAAAAACTGTTTTTT

D gene: TRBD1
V gene: TRBV19
clone size: -
J gene: TRBJ2-5
CDR3 protein: CASSRQGQETQYF
CDR3 DNA: TGTGCCAGTAGTAGACAGGGCCAAGAGACCCAGTACTTC

D gene: TRBD1
V gene: TRBV5-8
clone size: -
J gene: TRBJ1-2
CDR3 protein: CASSHPGQGIIGYTF
CDR3 DNA: TGTGCCAGCAGCCATCCGGGACAGGGTATTATCGGCTACACCTTC

D gene: -
V gene: TRBV5-1
clone size: -
J gene: TRBJ1-2
CDR3 protein: CASSLVGGLSGYTF
CDR3 DNA: TGCGCCAGCAGCTTGGTCGGAGGGCTAAGCGGCTACACCTTC

D gene: TRBD1
V gene: TRBV18
clone size: -
J gene: TRBJ1-4
CDR3 protein: CASSPGQGDEKLFF
CDR3 DNA: TGTGCCAGCTCACCAGGACAGGGTGATGAAAAACTGTTTTTT

D gene: TRBD1
V gene: TRBV5-6
clone size: -
J gene: TRBJ1-1
CDR3 protein: CASSWVDRGNTEAFF
CDR3 DNA: TGTGCCAGCAGCTGGGTTGACAGGGGGAACACTGAAGCTTTCTTT

D gene: -
V gene: TRBV6-5
clone size: -
J gene: TRBJ1-2
CDR3 protein: CASSYPLGGYTF
CDR3 DNA: TGTGCCAGCAGTTACCCCCTTGGGGGCTACACCTTC

D gene: TRBD2
V gene: TRBV18
clone size: -
J gene: TRBJ2-3
CDR3 protein: CASSPGLAVSTDTQYF
CDR3 DNA: TGTGCCAGCTCACCGGGACTAGCGGTGAGCACAGATACGCAGTATTTT

D gene: TRBD2
V gene: TRBV2
clone size: -
J gene: TRBJ2-5
CDR3 protein: CASSGTSGGFGAQYF
CDR3 DNA: TGTGCCAGCAGTGGGACTAGCGGGGGGTTCGGGGCCCAGTACTTC

D gene: -
V gene: TRBV29-1
clone size: few
J gene: TRBJ2-1
CDR3 protein: CSVGGHVTDNEQFF
CDR3 DNA: TGCAGCGTTGGAGGGCACGTGACCGACAATGAGCAGTTCTTC

D gene: TRBD1
V gene: TRBV6-5
clone size: -
J gene: TRBJ1-1
CDR3 protein: CASNMDRGNTEAFF
CDR3 DNA: TGTGCCAGCAACATGGACAGGGGCAACACTGAAGCTTTCTTT

D gene: -
V gene: TRBV23-1
clone size: -
J gene: TRBJ2-7
CDR3 protein: CASSPRGQGGPYEQYF
CDR3 DNA: TGCGCCAGCAGTCCTAGGGGCCAGGGGGGTCCCTACGAGCAGTACTTC

D gene: -
V gene: TRBV19
clone size: once
J gene: TRBJ1-2
CDR3 protein: CASKDIANYGYTF
CDR3 DNA: TGTGCCAGTAAGGACATAGCTAACTATGGCTACACCTTC

D gene: -
V gene: TRBV30
clone size: -
J gene: TRBJ1-1
CDR3 protein: CAWSVLELNTEAFF
CDR3 DNA: TGTGCCTGGAGTGTATTGGAACTTAACACTGAAGCTTTCTTT